A single sample is the source of the 25 T cell receptor beta chains below, sequenced in a study of monozygotic twins with inflammatory bowel disease. TCRdb reprocessed the 5' RACE reads; each CDR3 protein has one entry and no DNA is given. The table gives a few hundred thousand distinct CDR3 sequences; the top ten clones make up approximately 2.3% of it. Sequencing was done on a sample of blood. Receptors were obtained from a human donor with ulcerative colitis or Crohn's disease, or a healthy co-twin of an affected twin (not recorded which).

The chain joins TRBV5-4 to TRBJ2-3. Germline lookup yields CDR1 SGHNT and CDR2 YYREEE (reference sequence). This CDR3 region has 13 residues. The CDR3 spells CASSLLTSDTQYF.

V is TRBV4-1 and J is TRBJ1-2; no DNA is available, so the TRBD1 call from TCRdb remains unchecked. The CDR3 length is 17 residues. Germline CDR1 is MGHRA and CDR2 is YSYEKL. CDR3 sequence: CASSRLGAGTSNYGYTF.

This chain joins TRBV3-1 and TRBJ2-7. The CDR3 loop spans 15 amino acids. The V gene's germline CDR1 is LGHDT and CDR2 YNNKEL (reference sequence). The CDR3: CASSQSMSNSYEQYF.

The rearrangement joins TRBV5-6 to TRBJ1-1. The CDR3 runs 15 residues. Germline V lookup: CDR1 SGHDT, CDR2 YYEEEE. The CDR3 here is CASSRETVMNTEAFF.

The J gene is TRBJ2-3, the V gene TRBV5-1; there is no DNA to check the TCRdb D call of TRBD1. Looked up from germline, CDR1 is SGHRS and CDR2 is YFSETQ. This CDR3 contains 16 residues. The CDR3: CASSILTGSHTDTQYF.

The CDR3: CASSLTEGGIYEQYF. V and J are TRBV11-2 and TRBJ2-7; the TCRdb D gene call, TRBD1, has no DNA to confirm it. The length of the CDR3 is 15 residues. Germline values: CDR1 SGHAT, CDR2 FQNNGV.

J is TRBJ2-7 and V is TRBV7-9. Germline lookup yields CDR1 SEHNR and CDR2 FQNEAQ (reference sequence). CDR3 length: 12 residues. The CDR3: CASTHYLGEQYF.

V gene TRBV20-1 combines with J gene TRBJ2-3; without DNA, the TCRdb call of TRBD2 cannot be checked. This CDR3 region has 14 residues. Germline CDR1 is DFQATT and CDR2 is SNEGSKA (reference sequence). This CDR3 is CSVPSGTGPPTQYF.

This chain uses TRBV15 with TRBJ2-1; TCRdb reports TRBD2, a call that lacks DNA to check it against. The germline gives CDR1 LNHNV, CDR2 YYDKDF (reference sequence). This CDR3 is 14 amino acids long. The CDR3: CATSSRAGLNEQFF.

The V and J genes are TRBV5-1 and TRBJ1-1; TCRdb indicates TRBD1, and absent DNA this call remains unverified. Looked up from germline, CDR1 is SGHRS and CDR2 is YFSETQ. The CDR3 sequence is 16 residues long. This CDR3 reads CASSLVTGSMNTEAFF.

This chain uses TRBV4-3 with TRBJ2-1; TCRdb's assignment of TRBD2 cannot be checked, as there is no DNA. CDR3 length: 14 amino acids. Germline V CDR1 and CDR2: LGHNA, YSLEER. Here the CDR3 reads CASSPSGSHNEQFF.

The chain recombines TRBV12-3 or TRBV12-4 with TRBJ2-7; TCRdb's assignment of TRBD1 cannot be checked, as there is no DNA. The CDR3 has 15 amino acids. CDR3: CASSLRGSPAYEQYF.

The chain couples TRBV7-2 to TRBJ2-1; as DNA is missing, the TRBD1 call by TCRdb cannot be tested. This CDR3 is 16 amino acids long. In germline, CDR1 is SGHTA, CDR2 FQGNSA. The CDR3 reads CASSSPARGALGEQFF.

The chain links TRBV27 to TRBJ1-4; the TRBD1 assignment by TCRdb is unverifiable without DNA. Per the germline V gene, CDR1 is MNHEY and CDR2 is SMNVEV (reference sequence). This CDR3 has 13 amino acids. The CDR3 is CASKRAGNEKLFF.

The genes are TRBV7-6 and TRBJ2-2; the TCRdb D gene call, TRBD2, has no DNA to confirm it. Germline V gene sequence: CDR1 SGHVS, CDR2 FNYEAQ. The CDR3 is 19 amino acids. The CDR3 sequence: CASSLKNRTSGGRRGELFF.

V and J are TRBV27 and TRBJ1-6; the TCRdb D gene call, TRBD1, has no DNA to confirm it. The CDR3 extends over 16 amino acids. CDR1 and CDR2 from the germline V gene are MNHEY and SMNVEV (reference sequence). The CDR3 is CASSSSGRVSGSPLHF.

The chain uses TRBV25-1 and TRBJ1-3. Per the germline V gene, CDR1 is MGHDK and CDR2 is SYGVNS. The CDR3 has 15 amino acids. The CDR3 reads CASSEGVRSGNTIYF.

V gene TRBV20-1 combines with J gene TRBJ1-4; without DNA, the TCRdb call of TRBD1 cannot be checked. CDR1 and CDR2 (germline): DFQATT, SNEGSKA (reference sequence). The CDR3 extends over 16 amino acids. CDR3 loop: CSARENYGTRAEKLFF.

The chain carries TRBV6-1 and TRBJ1-2. The CDR3 length is 15 residues. Germline assignment: CDR1 MNHNS and CDR2 SASEGT. CDR3: CASNLSPGGLGGYTF.

The chain employs TRBV7-2 and TRBJ2-1; absent DNA, TCRdb's TRBD2 call cannot be checked. The CDR3 consists of 16 residues. Germline CDR1 reads SGHTA; CDR2 reads FQGNSA. The CDR3 region is CASSLSAGSSYNEQFF.

The chain has TRBV20-1 and TRBJ2-3. There are 15 residues in the CDR3. Germline CDR1 is DFQATT and CDR2 is SNEGSKA (reference sequence). The CDR3 spells CSARGGLWSTDTQYF.

This chain links TRBV3-1 with TRBJ2-1; TCRdb's assignment of TRBD1 cannot be checked, as there is no DNA. CDR3 length: 12 residues. Germline V gene lookup returns CDR1 LGHDT and CDR2 YNNKEL (reference sequence). The CDR3 protein is CASSPQWDPQFF.

V gene TRBV5-6 combines with J gene TRBJ2-1. Germline lookup yields CDR1 SGHDT and CDR2 YYEEEE. The CDR3 consists of 15 residues. The CDR3 here is CASSLGLAASGEQFF.

The chain has TRBV6-2 or TRBV6-3 and TRBJ2-7. Germline-derived CDR1 and CDR2 are MNHEY and SVGEGT. The CDR3 runs to 12 residues. The CDR3 protein is CASRTRNYEQYF.

The chain uses TRBV3-1 and TRBJ2-1; the D call of TRBD1 rests on TCRdb alone, since no DNA is present to check it. The CDR3 extends over 17 amino acids. The V gene's germline CDR1 is LGHDT and CDR2 YNNKEL (reference sequence). The CDR3 loop reads CASSQVFRTGQIDEQFF.